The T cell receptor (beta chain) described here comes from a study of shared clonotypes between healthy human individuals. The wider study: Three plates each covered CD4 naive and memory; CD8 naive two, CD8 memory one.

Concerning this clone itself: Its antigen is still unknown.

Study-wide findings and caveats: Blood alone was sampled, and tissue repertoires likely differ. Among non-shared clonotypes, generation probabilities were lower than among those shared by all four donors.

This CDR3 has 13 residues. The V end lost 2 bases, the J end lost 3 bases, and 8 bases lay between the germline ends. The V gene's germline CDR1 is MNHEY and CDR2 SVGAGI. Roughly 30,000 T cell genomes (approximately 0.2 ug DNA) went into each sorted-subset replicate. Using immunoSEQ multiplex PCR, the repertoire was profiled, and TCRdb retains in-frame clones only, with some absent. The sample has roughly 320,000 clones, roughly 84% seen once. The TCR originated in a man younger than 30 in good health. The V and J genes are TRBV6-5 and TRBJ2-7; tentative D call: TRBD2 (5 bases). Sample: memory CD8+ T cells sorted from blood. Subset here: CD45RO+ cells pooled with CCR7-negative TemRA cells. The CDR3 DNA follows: TGTGCCAGCAGTTACGGAGCGGTCTACGAGCAGTACTTC. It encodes CASSYGAVYEQYF.